This passage covers 13 T cell receptor beta chains from one sample sequenced in a study of blood T cell repertoires in COVID-19. The table came from immunoSEQ multiplex PCR; TCRdb's copy has only in-frame clones and leaves some out. The sample includes around 140,000 clones, around 79% of them seen just once. Sequencing was carried out using PBMCs or T cells enriched from blood (not recorded which). The origin of the receptors is a woman aged 45-60 years who had recovered from COVID-19.

V gene TRBV29-1 combines with J gene TRBJ1-5; TRBD1 is a possible D gene (6 bases). From germline, CDR1 is SQVTM and CDR2 ANQGSEA. V was clipped by 0 bases and J by 2 bases, with 8 bases between them. This CDR3 region has 14 residues. As DNA, the CDR3 is TGCAGCGTTGAAGAGGGGGCCGGCAATCAGCCCCAGCATTTT. Residues: CSVEEGAGNQPQHF. Full variable domain (outside the CDR3, taken from reference TRBV29-1 and TRBJ1-5): SAVISQKPSRDICQRGTSLTIQCQVDSQVTMMFWYRQQPGQSLTLIATANQGSEATYESGFVIDKFPISRPNLTFSTLTVSNMSPEDSSIYLCSVEEGAGNQPQHFGDGTRLSIL.

This chain uses TRBV29-1 with TRBJ1-1; possible D gene TRBD1, 5 bases. Looked up from germline, CDR1 is SQVTM and CDR2 is ANQGSEA. The CDR3 has 13 residues. V lost 7 bases to trimming and J lost 1 base, with 13 bases between them. The CDR3 coding sequence is TGCAGCGAGCGACAGCCTCCGAACACTGAAGCTTTCTTT. Protein: CSERQPPNTEAFF. Filled out from reference TRBV29-1 and TRBJ1-1, the complete variable domain reads SAVISQKPSRDICQRGTSLTIQCQVDSQVTMMFWYRQQPGQSLTLIATANQGSEATYESGFVIDKFPISRPNLTFSTLTVSNMSPEDSSIYLCSERQPPNTEAFFGQGTRLTVV.

The rearrangement links TRBV19 to TRBJ1-1; TRBD1 agrees at 9 bases. V shed 10 bases and J 4 bases; nucleotides not matched to a gene: 7. Looked up from germline, CDR1 is LNHDA and CDR2 is SQIVND (reference sequence). This CDR3 has 13 residues. The CDR3 bases are TGTGCCACCCAGGGACAGGGAGGCACTGAAGCTTTCTTT. Translation: CATQGQGGTEAFF.

This rearrangement joins TRBV19 to TRBJ2-1; 8 bases align to TRBD1. Looked up from germline, CDR1 is LNHDA and CDR2 is SQIVND (reference sequence). J gave up 6 bases and V 10 bases, and 5 bases lay outside the gene matches. The length of the CDR3 is 12 residues. CDR3 loop: CATHTGGNEQFF. The CDR3 nucleotides read TGTGCCACTCACACAGGGGGCAATGAGCAGTTCTTC.

The CDR3 region has the DNA TGTGCCAGCACCAAGGGACTGCCGAACACTGAAGCTTTCTTT. Translation: CASTKGLPNTEAFF. This chain joins TRBV2 and TRBJ1-1, with D possibly being TRBD1 (5 bases). This CDR3 has 14 amino acids. Trimming stripped 7 bases from V and 1 base from J, with 13 bases between. The V gene's germline CDR1 is SNHLY and CDR2 FYNNEI.

A single count supports this clone. The genes are TRBV11-2 and TRBJ1-6; 7 bases are a match to TRBD1. Per germline, CDR1 SGHAT and CDR2 FQNNGV. Trimming cost V 8 bases and J 3 bases; bases outside gene matches: 16. This CDR3 region has 18 residues. In nucleotides, the CDR3 is TGTGCCAGCCCCGAAGAACAGGGGCGAGAATACTATAATTCACCCCTCCACTTT. Translation gives CASPEEQGREYYNSPLHF. The variable domain in full, completed from reference TRBV11-2 and TRBJ1-6, reads EAGVAQSPRYKIIEKRQSVAFWCNPISGHATLYWYQQILGQGPKLLIQFQNNGVVDDSQLPKDRFSAERLKGVDSTLKIQPAKLEDSAVYLCASPEEQGREYYNSPLHFGNGTRLTVT.

The chain recombines TRBV13 with TRBJ1-2; 10 nucleotides match TRBD1. CDR3 length equals 15 residues. The germline gives CDR1 PRHDT, CDR2 FYEKMQ (reference sequence). Germline trimming cut 5 bases from V and 7 bases from J; bases unmatched to any gene: 10. The DNA for the CDR3 is TGTGCCAGCAGCCTCATCGGGACAGGGGAAGGTGGCTACACCTTC. Translation gives CASSLIGTGEGGYTF.

V is TRBV7-2 and J is TRBJ2-5, with a weak D call TRBD2 (6 bases). The CDR3 is 15 residues long. CDR1 SGHTA and CDR2 FQGNSA come from the germline V gene. With 4 bases removed from V and 10 bases from J, the gap between germline ends came to 22 bases. In DNA form, the CDR3 reads TGTGCCAGCAGCTCGATCCGGGACCCCGGAGGGATCCAGTACTTC. Amino acid sequence: CASSSIRDPGGIQYF.

The V and J genes are TRBV13 and TRBJ1-1; possible D gene TRBD1, 6 bases. V was trimmed by 1 base and J by 10 bases, leaving 10 bases between them. The CDR3 spans 12 residues. CDR1 PRHDT and CDR2 FYEKMQ come from the germline V gene (reference sequence). In nucleotides, the CDR3 is TGTGCCAGCAGCTTAGACAGGGCGGTAGCTTTCTTT. Its protein is CASSLDRAVAFF.

V gene TRBV27 combines with J gene TRBJ2-2; no clear D gene. V gave up 5 bases and J gave up 7 bases, with 8 bases separating them. Per germline, CDR1 MNHEY and CDR2 SMNVEV (reference sequence). This CDR3 spans 12 amino acids. CDR3 in amino acids: CASSISGGELFF. In nucleotides, the CDR3 is TGTGCCAGCAGTATTTCCGGCGGGGAGCTGTTTTTT.

The rearrangement joins TRBV12-5 to TRBJ1-3; unclear D gene. The germline V gene has CDR1 LGHNT and CDR2 FRNRAP. The CDR3 spans 12 residues. Trimming shortened V by 4 bases and J by 3 bases, and 4 bases separated the two germline ends. The CDR3 region is CASGSLGNTIYF. As DNA, the CDR3 is TGTGCTAGTGGTTCCCTTGGAAACACCATATATTTT. The complete variable domain, with remaining parts taken from reference TRBV12-5 and TRBJ1-3, reads DARVTQTPRHKVTEMGQEVTMRCQPILGHNTVFWYRQTMMQGLELLAYFRNRAPLDDSGMPKDRFSAEMPDATLATLKIQPSEPRDSAVYFCASGSLGNTIYFGEGSWLTVV.

This rearrangement joins TRBV3-1 (or the pseudogene TRBV3-2) to TRBJ2-4; 8 nucleotides align to TRBD2. This CDR3 region has 16 residues. The ends lost 6 bases at V and 2 bases at J; junction bases unmatched: 9. Germline V gene data show CDR1 as LGHDT and CDR2 as YNNKEL (reference sequence). The CDR3 coding sequence is TGTGCCAGCAGAGCTAGCGGGCACGGGTCCAAAAACATTCAGTACTTC. Amino acid sequence: CASRASGHGSKNIQYF.

This rearrangement joins TRBV9 to TRBJ2-7; D is perhaps TRBD1 (6 bases). Trimming removed 3 bases at V and 2 bases at J, with 18 bases between. From germline, CDR1 is SGDLS and CDR2 YYNGEE. This CDR3 has 16 residues. CDR3 residues: CASSAETGLGAYEQYF. The CDR3 nucleotides read TGTGCCAGCAGCGCCGAGACAGGATTAGGGGCCTACGAGCAGTACTTC.